These 6 T cell receptor beta chains came from one sample sequenced in a study of identical twins. Via MiXCR, TCRdb re-called the 5' RACE reads, giving one row per CDR3 protein. This table holds 400,000 to 500,000 distinct CDR3 sequences, roughly 18% found once. What was sequenced was naive T cells sorted from blood. The receptors derive from a middle-aged man in good health.

The chain combines TRBV3-1 with TRBJ2-6; D might be TRBD1 (6 bases). This CDR3 is built from 15 residues. The V and J ends lost 10 bases and 0 bases respectively, with 13 bases between them. The germline gives CDR1 LGHDT, CDR2 YNNKEL (reference sequence). CDR3 sequence (DNA): TGTGCCACCGGGACATCCTTCTCTGGGGCCAACGTCCTGACTTTC. Translation: CATGTSFSGANVLTF.

This clonotype has ten or more counts. V is TRBV28 and J is TRBJ2-7, with D unresolved. Germline assignment: CDR1 MDHEN and CDR2 SYDVKM. The germline V and J ends were trimmed by 7 bases and 2 bases, with 15 bases remaining between them. The CDR3 contains 14 residues. The CDR3 region is CASTLGTNTYEQYF. Here the CDR3 DNA reads TGTGCCAGCACCTTAGGCACAAATACCTACGAGCAGTACTTC.

Note on this clonotype: A junction end diverges from the germline sequence, so it may reflect a read error. The rearrangement joins TRBV28 to TRBJ2-3, with 9 bases identical to TRBD1. This CDR3 is built from 12 residues. CDR1 and CDR2 (germline): MDHEN, SYDVKM. The CDR3 coding sequence is TGTGCCAGCAGCCCTTCCGGGACAGGGTACCATTTT. It is translated as CASSPSGTGYHF. The full variable domain, with the rest looked up from reference TRBV28 and TRBJ2-3, is DVKVTQSSRYLVKRTGEKVFLECVQDMDHENMFWYRQDPGLGLRLIYFSYDVKMKEKGDIPEGYSVSREKKERFSLILESASTNQTSMYLCASSPSGTGYHFGPGTRLTVL.

The chain carries TRBV20-1 and TRBJ1-2; no reliable D call. The V and J ends lost 5 bases and 0 bases respectively, with 10 bases between them. The V gene's germline CDR1 is DFQATT and CDR2 SNEGSKA (reference sequence). This CDR3 is built from 13 residues. The DNA of the CDR3 is TGCAGTGCTGCCGCCGGGGCTAACTATGGCTACACCTTC. It translates to CSAAAGANYGYTF.

This clonotype was seen a few times. This chain uses TRBV7-8 with TRBJ2-7; no reliable D call. This CDR3 spans 19 amino acids. Germline CDR1 SGHVS, CDR2 FQNEAQ. Between the trimmed V and J ends, which lost 0 bases and 5 bases, there was a span of 26 bases. CDR3 residues: CASSLARIFLGQISNEQYF. For the CDR3, the DNA is TGTGCCAGCAGCTTAGCGCGTATCTTCCTAGGTCAAATATCCAACGAGCAGTACTTC.

V gene TRBV5-1 combines with J gene TRBJ1-1; D may be TRBD1 (5 bases). The CDR3 is made up of 12 amino acids. V shed 4 bases and J shed 3 bases, with 7 bases lying between them. Germline CDR1 SGHRS, CDR2 YFSETQ. The CDR3 reads CASSPGDTEAFF. The CDR3 DNA follows: TGCGCCAGCAGCCCGGGGGACACTGAAGCTTTCTTT.